The rows below give T cell receptor beta chains drawn from one sample of a study of Graves' ophthalmopathy and Graves' hyperthyroidism. Each CDR3 protein gets one entry after TCRdb re-called the multiplex PCR reads with MiXCR. The sample lists about 370,000 distinct CDR3 sequences; approximately 20% were seen once. The specimen was peripheral blood. Receptor source: a woman aged 18-30 years with Graves' ophthalmopathy. Each CDR3 is given without its conserved first and last residue.

J | V | CDR3
TRBJ1-1 | TRBV2 | ASRNTEAF
TRBJ2-3 | TRBV6-4 | ASPHGDSCMADTQY
TRBJ2-2 | TRBV24-1 | ATSDKGSGTRTGELF
TRBJ2-2 | TRBV20-1 | SARVAGGGTGELF
TRBJ1-1 | TRBV5-8 | ASSFRDSTLTEAF
TRBJ1-1 | TRBV6-4 | ASSDNMGTEAF
TRBJ2-5 | TRBV20-1 | SARRQTGGGETQY
TRBJ2-7 | TRBV28 | ASTIAGTGDYEQY
TRBJ1-5 | TRBV6-1 | ASSANRGGITPQH
TRBJ2-7 | TRBV20-1 | SADLPGQSPEQY
TRBJ1-2 | TRBV5-4 | ASSLIDYGYT
TRBJ1-1 | TRBV9 | ASSSGPAGTEAF
TRBJ1-5 | TRBV20-1 | SARKGATQPQH
TRBJ1-1 | TRBV6-2/TRBV6-3 | ASSPPKIGTEAF
TRBJ2-2 | TRBV5-1 | ASSLPSSGELF
TRBJ2-5 | TRBV12-3/TRBV12-4 | ATATGDQETQY
TRBJ2-4 | TRBV11-2 | ASSPTYSASGRVGIQY
TRBJ2-7 | TRBV11-2 | ASSLFVRETGDEQY